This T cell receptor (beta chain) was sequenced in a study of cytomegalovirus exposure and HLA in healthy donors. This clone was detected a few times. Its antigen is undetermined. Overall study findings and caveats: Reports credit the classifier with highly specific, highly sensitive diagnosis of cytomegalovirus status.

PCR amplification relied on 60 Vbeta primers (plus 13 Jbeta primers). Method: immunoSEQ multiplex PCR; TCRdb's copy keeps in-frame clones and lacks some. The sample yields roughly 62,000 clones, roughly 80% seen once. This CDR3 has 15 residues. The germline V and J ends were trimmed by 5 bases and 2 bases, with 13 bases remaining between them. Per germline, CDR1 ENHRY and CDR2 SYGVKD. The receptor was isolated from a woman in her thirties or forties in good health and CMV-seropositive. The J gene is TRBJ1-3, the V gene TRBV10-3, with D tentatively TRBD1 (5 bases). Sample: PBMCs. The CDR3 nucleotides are TGTGCCATCAGTTCCCGGACAATGACTGGAAACACCATATATTTT. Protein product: CAISSRTMTGNTIYF.